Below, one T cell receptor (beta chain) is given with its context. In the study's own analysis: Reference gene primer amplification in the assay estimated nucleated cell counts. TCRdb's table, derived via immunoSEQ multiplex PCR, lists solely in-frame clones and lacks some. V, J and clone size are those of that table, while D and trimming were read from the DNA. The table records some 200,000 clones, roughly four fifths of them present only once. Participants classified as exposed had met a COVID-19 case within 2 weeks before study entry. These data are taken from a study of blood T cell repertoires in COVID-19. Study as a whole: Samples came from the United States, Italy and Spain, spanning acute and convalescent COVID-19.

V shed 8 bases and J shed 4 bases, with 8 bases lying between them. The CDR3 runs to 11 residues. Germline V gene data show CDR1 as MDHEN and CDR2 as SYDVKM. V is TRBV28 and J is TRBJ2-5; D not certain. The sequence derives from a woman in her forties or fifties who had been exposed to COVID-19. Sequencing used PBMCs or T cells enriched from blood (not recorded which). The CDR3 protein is CASLGRETQYF. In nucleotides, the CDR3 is TGTGCCAGCCTAGGTCGAGAGACCCAGTACTTC.